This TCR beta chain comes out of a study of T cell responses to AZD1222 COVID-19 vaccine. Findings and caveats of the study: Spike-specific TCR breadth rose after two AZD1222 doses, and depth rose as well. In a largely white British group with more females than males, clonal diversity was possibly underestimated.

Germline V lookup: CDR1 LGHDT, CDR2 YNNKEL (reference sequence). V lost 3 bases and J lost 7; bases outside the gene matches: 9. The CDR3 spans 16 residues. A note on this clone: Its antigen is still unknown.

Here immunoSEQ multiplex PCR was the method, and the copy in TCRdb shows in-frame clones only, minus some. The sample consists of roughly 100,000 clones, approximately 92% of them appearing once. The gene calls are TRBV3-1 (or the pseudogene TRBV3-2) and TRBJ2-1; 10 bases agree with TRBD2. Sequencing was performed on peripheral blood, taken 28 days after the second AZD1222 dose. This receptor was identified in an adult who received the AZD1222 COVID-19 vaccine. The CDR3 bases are TGTGCCAGCAGCCACAGAGCGGGAGGGCCGCGGAATGAGCAGTTCTTC. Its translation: CASSHRAGGPRNEQFF.